This T cell receptor (beta chain) appears in the sequencing data of a study of shared clonotypes between healthy human individuals. General study points: Owing to a small donor count, the genetic and exposure-history diversity represented was limited.

The investigators split CD4+ cells into a CD45RA+ naive subset and a CD45RA-negative memory subset. Turning to this clone: Its antigen is unidentified.

Here immunoSEQ multiplex PCR was the method, and the copy in TCRdb shows in-frame clones only, minus some. The profile shows around 2.3 million clones, 95% of them singletons. In germline, CDR1 is MNHNS, CDR2 SASEGT. Trimming cost V 6 bases and J 4 bases; bases outside gene matches: 2. The CDR3 extends over 14 amino acids. The receptor was isolated from a man aged 18 to 30 in good health. The chain combines TRBV6-1 with TRBJ2-3; 12 bases line up with TRBD1. The material sequenced was naive CD4+ T cells sorted from blood. As to subset: CD45RA+ positively selected. CDR3 amino acids: CASSGTGGPDTQYF. Written as DNA, the CDR3 is TGTGCCAGCAGCGGGACAGGGGGCCCAGATACGCAGTATTTT.